This TCR beta chain was obtained from a study of human T cells and chemical hapten exposure. Study at large: Per-sample variation in TCR yield stemmed mainly from small pooled library volume differences.

V was trimmed by 1 base and J by 8 bases, leaving 12 bases between them. The CDR3 totals 14 residues. The germline V gene has CDR1 SEHNR and CDR2 FQNEAQ (reference sequence). Notes on the study in general: Among expanded TCRs, significantly more large CDR3 similarity clusters formed than among controls.

There are many counts of this clonotype. Its specificity is unknown. Time point denoted: pre-sensitization, week 0. Treatment reported: therapeutic diphenylcyclopropenone sensitization with weekly scalp DPC. Blood was collected ahead of every patch test applied. Per the original methods: Sample-level TCR yields exhibited a median of approximately 96,000, with a range of 23,224 to 690,600. TCRdb analysed the RACE reads with MiXCR anew, one entry per CDR3 protein. The authors' filters were not applied to this entry. The table includes about 250,000 distinct CDR3 sequences, 7.5% to 8% detected once. The receptor comes from a man aged 18 to 29 with alopecia areata. Some clones in this sample may be carry-over from other donors' samples. The sequencing here drew on whole blood, taken in connection with sensitization to the hapten diphenylcyclopropenone (DPC). The chain joins TRBV7-9 to TRBJ2-1, with a possible D match to TRBD2 (5 bases). As DNA, the CDR3 is TGTGCCAGCAGCTTAGATCGGGAATTCGATGAGCAGTTCTTC. Encoded protein: CASSLDREFDEQFF.